The 16 T cell receptor beta chains presented below share a single source sample, sequenced in a study of T cell repertoires in cytomegalovirus infection. Each CDR3 protein gets one entry after TCRdb re-called the reads with MiXCR. The sample holds about 920,000 distinct CDR3 sequences; 31% are singletons and the top ten take over 13%. These receptors' targets are unknown. This material consisted of cultured CD8+ T cells from PBMCs, taken from culture after CMV antigen stimulation. The source of these receptors is a human donor in good health (CMV status not recorded). Some clones in this sample may be carry-over from other donors' samples.

This clonotype was detected once. This may be a read error, as it is one base from a much larger clone. The CDR3 region has the DNA TGTGCCAGCAGTCCGACAGGGTCCAATGGGCAGTTCTTC. Protein: CASSPTGSNGQFF. The genes are TRBV6-1 and TRBJ2-1; 7 bases are shared with TRBD1. This CDR3 is 13 amino acids long. The germline V gene encodes CDR1 MNHNS and CDR2 SASEGT.

The chain couples TRBV5-1 to TRBJ1-1; weak D call: TRBD1 (6 bases). In germline, CDR1 is SGHRS, CDR2 YFSETQ. Trimming stripped 0 bases from V and 1 base from J, with 13 bases between. CDR3 length: 16 residues. This CDR3 is CASSLGSGAGNTEAFF. CDR3 coding DNA: TGCGCCAGCAGCTTGGGGTCAGGGGCCGGGAACACTGAAGCTTTCTTT.

This clonotype was counted a few times. This chain connects TRBV6-2 or TRBV6-3 to TRBJ2-4, with 7 bases aligning to TRBD1. The CDR3 extends over 16 amino acids. V shed 5 bases and J 4 bases; nucleotides not matched to a gene: 11. Germline CDR1 is MNHEY and CDR2 is SVGEGT. The CDR3 DNA reads as TGTGCCAGCAGTCCGACCCTAGACAGGGTTAAAAACATTCAGTACTTC. Encoded protein: CASSPTLDRVKNIQYF.

This clonotype was seen only a few times. The chain combines TRBV7-6 with TRBJ2-1; D perhaps matches TRBD2 (5 bases). There are 15 residues in the CDR3. The V and J ends lost 1 base and 4 bases respectively, with 11 bases between them. CDR1 SGHVS and CDR2 FNYEAQ come from the germline V gene. The chain's CDR3 is CASSLGSTGYNEQFF. As DNA, the CDR3 is TGTGCCAGCAGCTTAGGGTCAACGGGGTACAATGAGCAGTTCTTC.

The chain combines TRBV27 with TRBJ1-1; perhaps TRBD1 as D (5 bases). Trimming left V 8 bases short and J 2 bases short, with 18 bases between. The CDR3 is 15 amino acids. CDR1 is MNHEY and CDR2 is SMNVEV in the germline V gene (reference sequence). This CDR3 reads CASGDGGNGNTEAFF. The CDR3 DNA reads as TGTGCCAGCGGTGACGGGGGGAATGGAAACACTGAAGCTTTCTTT.

The chain has TRBV7-6 and TRBJ1-2, with 7 bases identical to TRBD1. Germline CDR1 and CDR2: SGHVS and FNYEAQ. This CDR3 has 16 amino acids. J was trimmed by 1 base and V by 2 bases; bases with no gene match: 7. The CDR3 DNA reads as TGTGCCAGCAGCTTAAGGGGGCGGGAGATTAACTATGGCTACACCTTC. Translated: CASSLRGREINYGYTF.

A word on this clonotype: A much larger clone sits a single nucleotide away, making a read error possible. The J gene is TRBJ2-1, the V gene TRBV7-2; 11 bases align to TRBD1. CDR1 is SGHTA and CDR2 is FQGNSA in the germline V gene. CDR3 length: 15 residues. The CDR3 region is CVSSVRDRGSDEQFF. The CDR3 DNA follows: TGTGTCAGCAGCGTAAGGGACAGGGGGAGCGATGAGCAGTTCTTC.

The chain carries TRBV6-6 and TRBJ1-1; perhaps TRBD1 as D (6 bases). V lost 0 bases to trimming and J lost 1 base, with 12 bases between them. This CDR3 is built from 16 residues. Germline V gives CDR1 MNHNY, CDR2 SVGAGI (reference sequence). In nucleotides, the CDR3 is TGTGCCAGCAGTTACTCGCTCGGACAGAAGAACACTGAAGCTTTCTTT. Translation gives CASSYSLGQKNTEAFF.

CDR3 loop: CASSLAPRNTEAFF. The CDR3 DNA reads TGTGCCAGCAGTTTAGCGCCTAGGAACACTGAAGCTTTCTTT. The V call is TRBV12-3 or TRBV12-4, the J call TRBJ1-1; D not certain. The V end was cut by 0 bases, the J end by 1 base, with 6 bases between. The length of the CDR3 is 14 residues.

There are a few counts of this clonotype. The V call is TRBV7-6, the J call TRBJ1-1, with a weak D call TRBD1 (5 bases). This CDR3 has 16 amino acids. CDR1 SGHVS and CDR2 FNYEAQ come from the germline V gene. Trimming removed 2 bases at V and 1 base at J, with 14 bases between. CDR3 sequence reads: CASSLRPYGANTEAFF. The CDR3 region has the DNA TGTGCCAGCAGCTTAAGGCCGTACGGGGCGAACACTGAAGCTTTCTTT. The entire variable domain, with the rest obtained from reference TRBV7-6 and TRBJ1-1, is as follows: GAGVSQSPRYKVTKRGQDVALRCDPISGHVSLYWYRQALGQGPEFLTYFNYEAQQDKSGLPNDRFSAERPEGSISTLTIQRTEQRDSAMYRCASSLRPYGANTEAFFGQGTRLTVV.

This rearrangement joins TRBV13 to TRBJ1-1, with D possibly matching TRBD1 (6 bases). Germline V gene lookup returns CDR1 PRHDT and CDR2 FYEKMQ (reference sequence). V lost 8 bases to trimming and J lost 1 base, with 20 bases between them. This CDR3 is built from 16 residues. The CDR3: CASPEGGAGPNTEAFF. In nucleotides, the CDR3 is TGTGCCAGCCCGGAAGGGGGGGCCGGACCGAACACTGAAGCTTTCTTT.

V usage is TRBV4-3 and J usage is TRBJ2-5, with D perhaps matching TRBD2 (6 bases). Germline CDR1 LGHNA, CDR2 YSLEER. V lost 0 bases and J lost 5, with 13 bases in between. The CDR3 is 15 amino acids. Written as DNA, the CDR3 is TGCGCCAGCAGCCAAGACAGCTCTCGGGGGGAGACCCAGTACTTC. It is translated as CASSQDSSRGETQYF.

J is TRBJ2-1 and V is TRBV14, with D perhaps matching TRBD2 (6 bases). In germline, CDR1 is SGHDN, CDR2 FVKESK. The ends were cut back, 5 bases at V and 7 bases at J, with 12 bases in the middle. The CDR3 is 13 residues long. The CDR3 nucleotides read TGTGCCAGCAGCATCTATGGGGGGAATGAGCAGTTCTTC. Translated, it gives CASSIYGGNEQFF.

The CDR3 region is CATLGSGDTGELFF. CDR3 nucleotide sequence: TGTGCCACCCTGGGGAGTGGTGACACCGGGGAGCTGTTTTTT. J is TRBJ2-2 and V is TRBV6-8; possibly TRBD2 for D (5 bases). V was shortened by 10 bases and J by 3 bases, with 15 bases between the two germline ends. Germline assignment: CDR1 MNHGY and CDR2 SAAAGT. This CDR3 has 14 amino acids.

This clonotype was observed a few times. The V call is TRBV4-2, the J call TRBJ1-3; D gene ambiguous. This CDR3 comprises 17 residues. V lost 3 bases, J lost 0 bases, and 15 bases lay in between. CDR1 LGHNA and CDR2 YNFKEQ come from the germline V gene. CDR3 loop: CASSHGDPTSSGNTIYF. DNA for the CDR3: TGTGCCAGCAGCCACGGAGATCCGACTTCCTCTGGAAACACCATATATTTT.

Only a few counts were recorded for this clonotype. The rearrangement joins TRBV25-1 to TRBJ1-6, with D perhaps matching TRBD1 (5 bases). CDR3 length: 17 residues. The ends were cut back, 3 bases at V and 9 bases at J, with 21 bases in the middle. Germline V lookup: CDR1 MGHDK, CDR2 SYGVNS. The CDR3: CASSDQGSENRLSPLHF. DNA for the CDR3: TGTGCCAGCAGTGACCAGGGTTCGGAGAACCGCCTTTCACCCCTCCACTTT.